The present entry profiles one T cell receptor beta chain with its context. Antigen: not known. The CDR3 covers 15 residues. The V gene end was trimmed by 2 bases and the J gene end by 4 bases; junction bases not matched to a gene: 5. Germline V gene sequence: CDR1 MDHEN, CDR2 SYDVKM. The study ran its PCR with 60 Vbeta and 13 Jbeta primers. Assay: immunoSEQ multiplex PCR; the TCRdb copy retains only in-frame clones and omits some. The data show around 140,000 clones, about three quarters seen once. This entry belongs to a study of cytomegalovirus exposure and HLA in healthy donors. Turning to the study itself: As released early, the data held 70 million to 100 million unique TCRs from HLA-typed donors. Genotyping of roughly 400 donors showed that roughly 80% belonged to the Caucasian-associated ancestry cluster.

Study outcomes and limitations: For cytomegalovirus status, the classifier reportedly gave diagnoses with high specificity and sensitivity.

The rearrangement links TRBV28 to TRBJ2-1; TRBD2 aligns across 7 bases. Sequenced sample: PBMCs. This sequence originates from a man aged 40-49 years in good health and CMV-seropositive. The CDR3 DNA sequence: TGTGCCAGCAGTTTAGGAGGGAGGGTGTACAATGAGCAGTTCTTC. It is translated as CASSLGGRVYNEQFF. Full variable domain (outside the CDR3, taken from reference TRBV28 and TRBJ2-1): DVKVTQSSRYLVKRTGEKVFLECVQDMDHENMFWYRQDPGLGLRLIYFSYDVKMKEKGDIPEGYSVSREKKERFSLILESASTNQTSMYLCASSLGGRVYNEQFFGPGTRLTVL.